This T cell receptor (beta chain) is from a study of early T cells in non-severe SARS-CoV-2 infection. CDR3 length: 15 residues. CDR1 MDHEN and CDR2 SYDVKM come from the germline V gene. V lost 5 bases, J lost 7 bases, and 18 bases lay in between. A single record per CDR3 protein comes from TCRdb applying MiXCR to the 5' RACE reads. The sample includes around 53,000 distinct CDR3 sequences, approximately 12% of them seen just once. The V and J genes are TRBV28 and TRBJ2-1; the D is unclear. The receptor was derived from an adult who was a healthcare worker with PCR-confirmed SARS-CoV-2 infection or an uninfected control (not recorded which). The source was whole blood, collected at baseline. For the CDR3, the DNA is TGTGCCAGCAGTCCCCCGGACGTTAGCTGGAATGAGCAGTTCTTC. Translation gives CASSPPDVSWNEQFF.